These 25 T cell receptor beta chains share one sample of origin, sequenced in a study of CD8+ T cells in alopecia areata. Isolated RNA was reverse transcribed into cDNA used as the sequencing template. The method was immunoSEQ multiplex PCR; TCRdb's version includes in-frame clones alone and lacks a portion of them. The table lists 160,000 or so clones, roughly 65% of them singletons. This sample's treatment: oral pan-JAK inhibitor, 5-10 mg twice daily. This specimen consisted of CD4+ T cells sorted from blood, obtained at week 4, from a patient treated with tofacitinib. All receptors derive from a human donor with alopecia areata.

The V gene is TRBV5-6, the J gene TRBJ2-5; 9 bases align to TRBD1. The V gene end was trimmed by 3 bases and the J gene end by 5 bases; junction bases not matched to a gene: 11. The CDR3 is 16 residues long. The germline V gene has CDR1 SGHDT and CDR2 YYEEEE. The CDR3 region is CASSSYPDRGGETQYF. The DNA for the CDR3 is TGTGCCAGCAGCTCTTATCCGGACAGGGGTGGGGAGACCCAGTACTTC.

The count of this clone is one. The chain links TRBV4-2 to TRBJ2-5, with D tentatively TRBD1 or TRBD2 (5 bases each). Germline CDR1 is LGHNA and CDR2 is YNFKEQ. Trimming cost V 3 bases and J 9 bases, with 14 bases left between them. The CDR3 contains 13 residues. The CDR3 DNA follows: TGTGCCAGCAGCCAGTCATGGGGGAAGGCCCAGTACTTC. Its translation: CASSQSWGKAQYF.

The chain recombines TRBV29-1 with TRBJ2-7, with D possibly called TRBD1 or TRBD2 (6 bases each). The CDR3 runs to 12 residues. Germline V gene sequence: CDR1 SQVTM, CDR2 ANQGSEA. V gave up 4 bases and J gave up 5 bases, with 12 bases separating them. CDR3 nucleotide sequence: TGCAGCGTTGTTGGGGGGCGCGACGAGCAGTACTTC. Its translation is CSVVGGRDEQYF.

This clone occurred a few times. This chain joins TRBV30 and TRBJ1-1, with 7 bases lining up with TRBD1. Germline V gives CDR1 GTSNPN, CDR2 SVGIG (reference sequence). Trimming cost V 3 bases and J 11 bases; bases outside gene matches: 6. The CDR3 runs to 11 residues. CDR3: CAWSAQGLAFF. CDR3 in DNA: TGTGCCTGGAGCGCACAGGGGCTCGCTTTCTTT.

This clone has only a few counts. The chain uses TRBV9 and TRBJ2-7; D gene unclear. There are 13 residues in the CDR3. Germline V gives CDR1 SGDLS, CDR2 YYNGEE. V lost 4 bases, J lost 6 bases, and 14 bases lay in between. The CDR3 nucleotides read TGTGCCAGCAGCCCCGGGTCCAGGTCCGAGCAGTACTTC. Its translation: CASSPGSRSEQYF.

The sample holds a few counts of this clone. The rearrangement joins TRBV7-2 to TRBJ1-6; weak D call: TRBD1 (6 bases). The CDR3 has 15 amino acids. The ends were cut back, 4 bases at V and 9 bases at J, with 16 bases in the middle. Germline values: CDR1 SGHTA, CDR2 FQGNSA. The DNA of the CDR3 is TGTGCCAGCAGCTCCCAGACAGGCCCCTTTTCACCCCTCCACTTT. Protein product: CASSSQTGPFSPLHF. Full variable domain (remainder filled in from reference TRBV7-2 and TRBJ1-6): GAGVSQSPSNKVTEKGKDVELRCDPISGHTALYWYRQSLGQGLEFLIYFQGNSAPDKSGLPSDRFSAERTGGSVSTLTIQRTQQEDSAVYLCASSSQTGPFSPLHFGNGTRLTVT.

This rearrangement joins TRBV7-2 to TRBJ2-7, with D perhaps assigned TRBD1 or TRBD2 (5 bases each). V was cut by 9 bases and J by 3 bases, with 18 bases left in between. The germline gives CDR1 SGHTA, CDR2 FQGNSA. This CDR3 has 14 residues. The CDR3 sequence: CASKRGSLLYEQYF. CDR3 sequence (DNA): TGTGCCAGTAAGAGGGGCAGCCTACTCTACGAGCAGTACTTC.

The count of this clone is one. V usage is TRBV29-1 and J usage is TRBJ2-7; 9 nucleotides line up with TRBD1. This CDR3 contains 12 residues. CDR1 is SQVTM, CDR2 ANQGSEA, per germline. Losses at the gene ends were 5 bases for V and 4 bases for J; bases not matched to a gene: 3. The CDR3 protein is CSVLGTGYEQYF. In DNA form, the CDR3 reads TGCAGCGTTCTTGGGACAGGGTACGAGCAGTACTTC.

This sequence joins TRBV29-1 and TRBJ2-7, with unresolved D. The V gene's germline CDR1 is SQVTM and CDR2 ANQGSEA. This CDR3 comprises 12 residues. Trimming removed 3 bases at V and 6 bases at J, with 12 bases between. The CDR3 is CSVETQSGEQYF. The DNA of the CDR3 is TGCAGCGTTGAGACTCAGTCCGGCGAGCAGTACTTC.

The chain recombines TRBV27 with TRBJ2-1; D tentatively fits TRBD1 or TRBD2 (5 bases each). CDR1 and CDR2 from the germline V gene are MNHEY and SMNVEV (reference sequence). V gave up 2 bases and J gave up 9 bases, with 11 bases separating them. The CDR3 totals 13 residues. The CDR3 nucleotides read TGTGCCAGCAGTTTAAGGTTTGGGGGTGAGCAGTTCTTC. It codes for CASSLRFGGEQFF.

There are a few counts of this clone. The rearrangement links TRBV29-1 to TRBJ1-5; the match to TRBD1 covers 11 bases. The CDR3 is 15 amino acids. Germline V gene sequence: CDR1 SQVTM, CDR2 ANQGSEA. The V segment lost 4 bases and the J segment 0 bases; nucleotides outside the gene matches: 2. CDR3 DNA sequence: TGCAGCGTTGGGGGGACAGGGGGTAGCAATCAGCCCCAGCATTTT. Protein sequence: CSVGGTGGSNQPQHF.

This clone occurred a few times. This sequence joins TRBV5-6 and TRBJ1-2; no definite D call. Between the trimmed V and J ends, which lost 4 bases and 6 bases, there was a span of 10 bases. The germline V gene has CDR1 SGHDT and CDR2 YYEEEE. The CDR3 length is 12 residues. The CDR3 here is CASSQSADGYTF. CDR3 sequence (DNA): TGTGCCAGCAGCCAATCAGCGGATGGCTACACCTTC. The whole variable domain, filled in from reference TRBV5-6 and TRBJ1-2, reads DAGVTQSPTHLIKTRGQQVTLRCSPKSGHDTVSWYQQALGQGPQFIFQYYEEEERQRGNFPDRFSGHQFPNYSSELNVNALLLGDSALYLCASSQSADGYTFGSGTRLTVV.

The rearrangement joins TRBV6-5 to TRBJ1-1, with D tentatively TRBD1 (6 bases). Germline V lookup: CDR1 MNHEY, CDR2 SVGAGI. The CDR3 length is 13 residues. Trimming removed 10 bases from V and 2 bases from J, with 14 bases in between. The CDR3 DNA follows: TGTGCCACGATACAGGGCACTAACACTGAAGCTTTCTTT. The encoded protein is CATIQGTNTEAFF.

This clone was observed a single time. The chain couples TRBV6-6 to TRBJ2-2; TRBD2 aligns across 13 bases. Germline CDR1 MNHNY, CDR2 SVGAGI (reference sequence). The CDR3 is made up of 16 amino acids. V lost 6 bases to trimming and J lost 2 bases; unmatched junction nucleotides: 3. CDR3 region: CASSWTSGGNTGELFF. The CDR3 DNA reads as TGTGCCAGCAGCTGGACTAGCGGGGGCAACACCGGGGAGCTGTTTTTT.

This chain joins TRBV29-1 and TRBJ1-1; 10 bases are a match to TRBD1. The germline V gene has CDR1 SQVTM and CDR2 ANQGSEA. V shed 4 bases, J shed 5 bases, and the junction held 7 bases outside the gene matches. The CDR3 has 14 amino acids. The CDR3 DNA follows: TGCAGCGTTGCCCGGGGACAGGGGACGACTGAAGCTTTCTTT. Its translation: CSVARGQGTTEAFF.

About this clone: Additional DNA sequences in this sample encode the identical CDR3. V and J are TRBV18 and TRBJ2-5; no clear D gene. Trimming cost V 2 bases and J 4 bases, with 2 bases left between them. CDR1 and CDR2 (germline): KGHSH, LQKENI. The CDR3 totals 11 residues. This chain's CDR3 is CASSPAETQYF. CDR3 bases: TGTGCCAGCTCACCAGCAGAGACCCAGTACTTC. The complete variable domain, with remaining parts taken from reference TRBV18 and TRBJ2-5, reads NAGVMQNPRHLVRRRGQEARLRCSPMKGHSHVYWYRQLPEEGLKFMVYLQKENIIDESGMPKERFSAEFPKEGPSILRIQQVVRGDSAAYFCASSPAETQYFGPGTRLLVL.

The rearrangement joins TRBV2 to TRBJ1-1; D not resolved. V was cut by 4 bases and J by 4 bases, with 19 bases left in between. Germline values: CDR1 SNHLY, CDR2 FYNNEI. The CDR3 totals 16 residues. The CDR3 loop is CASSVKVETLGTEAFF. CDR3 sequence (DNA): TGTGCCAGCAGTGTCAAAGTTGAGACCTTAGGCACTGAAGCTTTCTTT.

This clone has only a few counts. The chain combines TRBV29-1 with TRBJ2-7, with D perhaps being TRBD1 or TRBD2 (5 bases each). V gave up 4 bases and J gave up 6 bases, with 7 bases separating them. The CDR3 contains 10 residues. Germline V gives CDR1 SQVTM, CDR2 ANQGSEA. The CDR3 spells CSVVRGEQYF. The CDR3 nucleotides are TGCAGCGTTGTGAGGGGCGAGCAGTACTTC.

This clone turned up a few times. This chain connects TRBV30 to TRBJ2-1; tentative D call: TRBD1 (5 bases). Trimming removed 1 base at V and 6 bases at J, with 7 bases between. Germline loops: CDR1 GTSNPN, CDR2 SVGIG (reference sequence). The CDR3 has 12 residues. CDR3 sequence: CAWSGGSNEQFF. The CDR3, as DNA: TGTGCCTGGAGTGGGGGCAGCAATGAGCAGTTCTTC.

This chain links TRBV30 with TRBJ1-2; D is ambiguous. This CDR3 has 13 residues. CDR1 is GTSNPN and CDR2 is SVGIG in the germline V gene (reference sequence). V shed 2 bases and J shed 5 bases, with 12 bases lying between them. Here the CDR3 reads CAWSPPGPYGYTF. The CDR3 DNA sequence: TGTGCCTGGAGTCCGCCTGGTCCTTATGGCTACACCTTC.

This chain joins TRBV30 and TRBJ1-1, with D tentatively TRBD1 (5 bases). Trimming pared 1 base from V and 9 bases from J, leaving 12 bases between. CDR1 is GTSNPN, CDR2 SVGIG, per germline (reference sequence). This CDR3 has 12 amino acids. CDR3 protein: CAWSAERGKAFF. Written as DNA, the CDR3 is TGTGCCTGGAGTGCTGAGAGGGGTAAAGCTTTCTTT. The whole variable domain, filled in from reference TRBV30 and TRBJ1-1, reads SQTIHQWPATLVQPVGSPLSLECTVEGTSNPNLYWYRQAAGRGLQLLFYSVGIGQISSEVPQNLSASRPQDRQFILSSKKLLLSDSGFYLCAWSAERGKAFFGQGTRLTVV.

This chain joins TRBV15 and TRBJ1-6; D uncertain. The V end lost 6 bases, the J end lost 0 bases, and 9 bases lay between the germline ends. Germline V gives CDR1 LNHNV, CDR2 YYDKDF (reference sequence). This CDR3 contains 15 residues. The CDR3 loop reads CATRHSSSYNSPLHF. The DNA for the CDR3 is TGTGCCACCAGGCACAGCAGCTCCTATAATTCACCCCTCCACTTT.

The V call is TRBV4-3, the J call TRBJ2-7; D is possibly TRBD1 (5 bases). CDR1 is LGHNA, CDR2 YSLEER, per germline. CDR3 size: 13 residues. V dropped 0 bases and J dropped 9 bases, with 12 bases sitting between them. CDR3 in amino acids: CASSQDPNTGQYF. The CDR3 DNA is TGCGCCAGCAGCCAAGATCCGAACACAGGGCAGTACTTC.

V usage is TRBV5-6 and J usage is TRBJ2-3; 10 bases map to TRBD1. The trim removed 4 bases at V and 4 bases at J, leaving 6 bases unmatched. Germline CDR1 SGHDT, CDR2 YYEEEE. The CDR3 is made up of 15 amino acids. The CDR3 spells CASSPGDRGADTQYF. The CDR3 DNA follows: TGTGCCAGCAGCCCGGGGGACAGGGGCGCAGATACGCAGTATTTT.

The CDR3, as DNA: TGTGCCAGCAGTTCAAGGCCGGTGGCCTACGAGCAGTACTTC. It yields the protein CASSSRPVAYEQYF. The rearrangement links TRBV27 to TRBJ2-7; D not certain. The germline gives CDR1 MNHEY, CDR2 SMNVEV (reference sequence). Trimming took off 4 bases at V and 2 bases at J, with 12 bases between the two ends. The CDR3 sequence is 14 residues long.